Shown below are 3 T cell receptor beta chains from a single sample sequenced in a study of blood T cell repertoires in COVID-19. Repertoires were generated with immunoSEQ multiplex PCR, while TCRdb's copy carries only in-frame clones and drops some. The table records approximately 170,000 clones, 93% of them present only once. The sequenced sample was peripheral blood. These receptor sequences come from an older woman with COVID-19, enrolled during active disease.

The chain combines TRBV4-2 with TRBJ2-5, with 8 bases identical to TRBD1. CDR1 is LGHNA and CDR2 is YNFKEQ in the germline V gene. The V and J ends lost 5 bases and 5 bases, in that order; junction bases with no gene match: 4. CDR3 length equals 13 residues. For the CDR3, the DNA is TGTGCCAGCAGCTCACGGACAGGGGAGACCCAGTACTTC. It yields the protein CASSSRTGETQYF.

The chain joins TRBV7-9 to TRBJ1-1; 9 nucleotides agree with TRBD1. This CDR3 contains 14 residues. Losses at the gene ends were 6 bases for V and 10 bases for J; bases not matched to a gene: 12. Germline lookup yields CDR1 SEHNR and CDR2 FQNEAQ (reference sequence). In DNA, the CDR3 is TGTGCCAGCAGTCAAAGGACAGGGGTACTCGGAGCTTTCTTT. Translated: CASSQRTGVLGAFF.

This chain joins TRBV6-2 or TRBV6-3 and TRBJ1-4, with no clear D. V lost 5 bases and J lost 5, with 12 bases in between. The CDR3 has 14 residues. Germline V gene lookup returns CDR1 MNHEY and CDR2 SVGEGT. CDR3 in amino acids: CASSPLGVNEKLFF. The DNA of the CDR3 is TGTGCCAGCAGTCCCCTCGGAGTAAATGAAAAACTGTTTTTT.